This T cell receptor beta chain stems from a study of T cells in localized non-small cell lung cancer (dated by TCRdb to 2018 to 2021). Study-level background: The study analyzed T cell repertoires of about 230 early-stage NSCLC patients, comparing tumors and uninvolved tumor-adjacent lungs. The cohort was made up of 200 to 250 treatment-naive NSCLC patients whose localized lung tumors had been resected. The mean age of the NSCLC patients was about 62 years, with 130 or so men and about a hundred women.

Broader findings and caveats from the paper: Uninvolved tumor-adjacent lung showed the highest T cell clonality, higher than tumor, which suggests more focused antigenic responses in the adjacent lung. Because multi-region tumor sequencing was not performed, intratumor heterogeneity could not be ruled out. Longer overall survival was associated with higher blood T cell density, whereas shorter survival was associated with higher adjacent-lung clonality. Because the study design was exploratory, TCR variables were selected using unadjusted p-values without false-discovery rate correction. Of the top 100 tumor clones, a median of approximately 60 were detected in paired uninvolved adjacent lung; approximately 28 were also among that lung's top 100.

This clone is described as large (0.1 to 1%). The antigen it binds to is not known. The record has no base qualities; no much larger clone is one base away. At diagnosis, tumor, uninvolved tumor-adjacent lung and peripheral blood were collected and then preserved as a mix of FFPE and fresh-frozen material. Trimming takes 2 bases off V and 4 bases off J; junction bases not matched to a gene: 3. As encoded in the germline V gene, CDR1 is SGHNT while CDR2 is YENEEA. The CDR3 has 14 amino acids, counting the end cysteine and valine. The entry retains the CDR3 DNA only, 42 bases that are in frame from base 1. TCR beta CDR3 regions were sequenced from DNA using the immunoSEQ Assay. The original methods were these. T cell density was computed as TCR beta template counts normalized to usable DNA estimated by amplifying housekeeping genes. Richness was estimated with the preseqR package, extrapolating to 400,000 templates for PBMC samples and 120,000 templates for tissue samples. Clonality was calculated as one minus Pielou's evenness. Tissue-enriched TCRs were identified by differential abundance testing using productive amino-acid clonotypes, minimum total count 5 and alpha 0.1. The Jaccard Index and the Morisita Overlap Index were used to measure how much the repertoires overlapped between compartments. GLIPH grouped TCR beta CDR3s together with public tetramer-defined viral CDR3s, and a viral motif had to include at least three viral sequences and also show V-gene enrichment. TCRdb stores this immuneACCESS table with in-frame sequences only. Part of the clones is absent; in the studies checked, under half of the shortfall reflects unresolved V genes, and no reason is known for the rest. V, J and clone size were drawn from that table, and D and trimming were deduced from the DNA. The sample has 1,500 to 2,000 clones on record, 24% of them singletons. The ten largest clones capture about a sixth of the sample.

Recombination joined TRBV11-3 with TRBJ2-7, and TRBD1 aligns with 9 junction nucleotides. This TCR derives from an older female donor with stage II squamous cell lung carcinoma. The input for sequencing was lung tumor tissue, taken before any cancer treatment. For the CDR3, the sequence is CASSLSGTGYEQYV. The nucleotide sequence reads TGTGCCAGCAGCTTAAGCGGGACAGGGTACGAGCAGTACGTC.